One and the same sample provided the 31 T cell receptor beta chains below, sequenced in a study of T cell responses to AZD1222 COVID-19 vaccine. Profiling relied on immunoSEQ multiplex PCR, and the TCRdb table lists in-frame clones only, not all of them. The repertoire holds 86,000 or so clones, with more than 90% as singletons. Sequences were derived from peripheral blood, sampled on day 0 of AZD1222 vaccination. The receptors originated from an adult in good health.

CDR3 sequence (DNA): TGTGCCAGCAGCTTGTTTGCAGGAGACTACGAGCAGTACTTC. Amino acids: CASSLFAGDYEQYF. V is TRBV5-5 and J is TRBJ2-7; no firm D call. Germline CDR1 reads SGHKS; CDR2 reads YYEKEE (reference sequence). The CDR3 runs 14 residues. V was pared by 1 base and J by 3 bases, with 11 bases between.

V and J are TRBV19 and TRBJ1-2; D not resolved. V was cut by 3 bases and J by 3 bases, with 14 bases left in between. The CDR3 length is 15 residues. Germline CDR1 and CDR2: LNHDA and SQIVND (reference sequence). CDR3 DNA: TGTGCCAGTAGTATTCAAGCGGGCCGAGACTATGGCTACACCTTC. Its translation is CASSIQAGRDYGYTF.

This clone was recorded once. CDR3 sequence reads: CASSTRQGPSYEQYF. The CDR3 bases are TGTGCCAGCAGCACCCGACAGGGGCCATCCTACGAGCAGTACTTC. The rearrangement links TRBV13 to TRBJ2-7; 8 nucleotides match TRBD1. The germline gives CDR1 PRHDT, CDR2 FYEKMQ (reference sequence). Trimming cost V 5 bases and J 1 base; bases outside gene matches: 7. The length of the CDR3 is 15 residues. Variable domain in full (rest from reference TRBV13 and TRBJ2-7): AAGVIQSPRHLIKEKRETATLKCYPIPRHDTVYWYQQGPGQDPQFLISFYEKMQSDKGSIPDRFSAQQFSDYHSELNMSSLELGDSALYFCASSTRQGPSYEQYFGPGTRLTVT.

The CDR3 sequence: CASSERDSYYGYTF. CDR3 nucleotide sequence: TGTGCCAGCAGCGAGCGGGACAGTTACTATGGCTACACCTTC. The chain joins TRBV7-2 to TRBJ1-2, with 7 bases lining up with TRBD1. The V and J ends lost 5 bases and 3 bases, in that order; junction bases with no gene match: 6. Germline V gives CDR1 SGHTA, CDR2 FQGNSA. The CDR3 runs 14 residues.

CDR3: CASSSQGNQPQHF. CDR3 nucleotide sequence: TGTGCCAGCAGCTCACAGGGGAATCAGCCCCAGCATTTT. The chain recombines TRBV7-2 with TRBJ1-5, with 7 bases that match TRBD1. This CDR3 contains 13 residues. CDR1 SGHTA and CDR2 FQGNSA come from the germline V gene. V shed 4 bases, J shed 4 bases, and the junction held 1 base outside the gene matches.

The chain recombines TRBV7-9 with TRBJ1-1, with TRBD1 as a possible D gene (6 bases). With 3 bases removed from V and 2 bases from J, the gap between germline ends came to 13 bases. This CDR3 region has 15 residues. Germline CDR1 SEHNR, CDR2 FQNEAQ (reference sequence). The CDR3 region has the DNA TGTGCCAGCAGCTTTCACCGGGGGCTAAACACTGAAGCTTTCTTT. Protein product: CASSFHRGLNTEAFF.

This chain links TRBV5-1 with TRBJ1-3; no clear D. The CDR3 length is 15 residues. Trimming cost V 0 bases and J 2 bases, with 9 bases left between them. Per the germline V gene, CDR1 is SGHRS and CDR2 is YFSETQ. This CDR3 is CASSLARGAGNTIYF. In DNA, the CDR3 is TGCGCCAGCAGCTTGGCCCGCGGGGCTGGAAACACCATATATTTT.

The chain joins TRBV10-1 to TRBJ2-7; D gene ambiguous. V dropped 0 bases and J dropped 3 bases, with 6 bases sitting between them. Germline CDR1 WNHNN, CDR2 SYGVQD (reference sequence). The CDR3 has 13 amino acids. The CDR3, as DNA: TGCGCCAGCAGTGAGTCGGTGGGCTACGAGCAGTACTTC. This codes for CASSESVGYEQYF.

The V call is TRBV10-3, the J call TRBJ1-1, with TRBD1 matching over 7 bases. Germline V gene lookup returns CDR1 ENHRY and CDR2 SYGVKD. This CDR3 spans 13 amino acids. CDR3 loop: CASQGPQGTEAFF. The DNA for the CDR3 is TGTGCTTCACAGGGGCCTCAGGGCACTGAAGCTTTCTTT.

The chain links TRBV5-1 to TRBJ2-2, with 9 nucleotides matching TRBD1. From germline, CDR1 is SGHRS and CDR2 YFSETQ. J was trimmed by 5 bases and V by 9 bases; bases with no gene match: 11. The CDR3 totals 15 residues. The CDR3, as DNA: TGCGCCACATCCCAGGACAGGGGTCGGACCGGGGAGCTGTTTTTT. Translated, it gives CATSQDRGRTGELFF.

V and J are TRBV28 and TRBJ1-1; 7 bases fit TRBD1. There are 15 residues in the CDR3. With 6 bases clipped from V and 0 bases from J, the junction kept 7 bases outside the gene matches. CDR1 is MDHEN, CDR2 SYDVKM, per germline. CDR3 nucleotides: TGTGCCAGCAGCCCACCAGGGGGGATGAACACTGAAGCTTTCTTT. This translates into CASSPPGGMNTEAFF.

The genes are TRBV10-2 and TRBJ2-7, with D possibly being TRBD1 or TRBD2 (6 bases each). CDR3 length equals 16 residues. V dropped 1 base and J dropped 6 bases, with 19 bases sitting between them. Germline loops: CDR1 WSHSY, CDR2 SAAADI. CDR3 in amino acids: CASSELRGGLRLEQYF. In nucleotides, the CDR3 is TGCGCCAGCAGTGAGTTACGAGGGGGGCTCCGTCTCGAGCAGTACTTC.

The chain joins TRBV19 to TRBJ2-7, with 8 bases identical to TRBD2. The CDR3 length is 14 residues. V dropped 2 bases and J dropped 5; count of bases not matched to a gene: 5. Germline lookup yields CDR1 LNHDA and CDR2 SQIVND (reference sequence). CDR3 protein: CASSINGRAHEQYF. The CDR3 DNA follows: TGTGCCAGTAGTATAAACGGGAGGGCCCACGAGCAGTACTTC.

This clone was picked up one time. The chain has TRBV30 and TRBJ1-1; possible D gene TRBD1, 5 bases. Germline V CDR1 and CDR2: GTSNPN, SVGIG (reference sequence). This CDR3 is built from 13 residues. The V gene lost 4 bases and the J gene lost 1 base, with 10 bases spanning the gap. The CDR3 region is CAWNLGENTEAFF. The CDR3 nucleotides read TGTGCCTGGAACTTAGGGGAGAACACTGAAGCTTTCTTT.

The chain employs TRBV6-5 and TRBJ1-2; TRBD1 might be the D (5 bases). The CDR3 extends over 14 amino acids. Germline V gene sequence: CDR1 MNHEY, CDR2 SVGAGI. Trimming pared 8 bases from V and 4 bases from J, leaving 17 bases between. CDR3 region: CASQPQGSSYGYTF. The CDR3 DNA reads as TGTGCCAGCCAACCTCAGGGATCCTCCTATGGCTACACCTTC.

CDR3 nucleotide sequence: TGTGCCAGTAGTATGCTTGGACAGGGATCCTACAATGAGCAGTTCTTC. Protein sequence: CASSMLGQGSYNEQFF. The gene calls are TRBV19 and TRBJ2-1; 8 positions match TRBD1. This CDR3 region has 16 residues. Germline V lookup: CDR1 LNHDA, CDR2 SQIVND (reference sequence). With 3 bases clipped from V and 1 base from J, the junction kept 5 bases outside the gene matches.

J is TRBJ1-2 and V is TRBV27; no reliable D call. This CDR3 has 15 amino acids. Trimming took off 0 bases at V and 6 bases at J, with 14 bases between the two ends. The V gene's germline CDR1 is MNHEY and CDR2 SMNVEV (reference sequence). The CDR3 coding sequence is TGTGCCAGCAGTTTATCTGGGCTAACCGTCGATGGCTACACCTTC. As protein: CASSLSGLTVDGYTF.

This clone was observed a handful of times. The chain employs TRBV30 and TRBJ2-5; D might be TRBD1 (6 bases). V lost 5 bases and J lost 3, with 7 bases in between. Per germline, CDR1 GTSNPN and CDR2 SVGIG (reference sequence). The CDR3 runs 11 residues. CDR3 nucleotide sequence: TGTGCCTGGGGACAGAAAGAGACCCAGTACTTC. Amino acid sequence: CAWGQKETQYF.

The genes are TRBV7-9 and TRBJ1-5; 7 nucleotides agree with TRBD1. Per germline, CDR1 SEHNR and CDR2 FQNEAQ (reference sequence). The CDR3 has 13 amino acids. Trimming at V came to 5 bases and at J to 5 bases, leaving 3 bases not matched to a gene. The CDR3: CASSVRGDQPQHF. The CDR3 coding sequence is TGTGCCAGCAGCGTCAGGGGGGATCAGCCCCAGCATTTT.

The chain employs TRBV5-1 and TRBJ1-2; no clear D gene. CDR3 size: 15 residues. V shed 5 bases and J shed 2 bases, with 16 bases lying between them. Germline V gives CDR1 SGHRS, CDR2 YFSETQ. The CDR3 sequence is CASRLTMNRNYGYTF. DNA for the CDR3: TGCGCCAGCAGGTTAACTATGAATCGAAACTATGGCTACACCTTC. The full variable domain, rest sourced from reference TRBV5-1 and TRBJ1-2, is KAGVTQTPRYLIKTRGQQVTLSCSPISGHRSVSWYQQTPGQGLQFLFEYFSETQRNKGNFPGRFSGRQFSNSRSEMNVSTLELGDSALYLCASRLTMNRNYGYTFGSGTRLTVV.

The J gene is TRBJ1-5, the V gene TRBV27; D unclear. The CDR3 runs to 15 residues. Trimming pared 5 bases from V and 4 bases from J, leaving 15 bases between. Germline CDR1 is MNHEY and CDR2 is SMNVEV (reference sequence). The DNA of the CDR3 is TGTGCCAGCAGTCCCGGGAGGCAGTTGAATCAGCCCCAGCATTTT. It translates to CASSPGRQLNQPQHF.

V usage is TRBV18 and J usage is TRBJ1-2, with a possible D match to TRBD1 (5 bases). This CDR3 contains 14 residues. The germline V gene has CDR1 KGHSH and CDR2 LQKENI. Trimming took 4 bases from V and 3 from J, leaving 12 bases between them. CDR3 sequence reads: CASSRSGADYGYTF. The DNA for the CDR3 is TGTGCCAGCTCACGTTCCGGGGCTGACTATGGCTACACCTTC.

The rearrangement uses TRBV5-1 and TRBJ2-7; D is ambiguous. The CDR3 is 11 residues long. Germline V gives CDR1 SGHRS, CDR2 YFSETQ. V was shortened by 0 bases and J by 6 bases, with 4 bases between the two germline ends. The CDR3 loop reads CASSLEGEQYF. The DNA of the CDR3 is TGCGCCAGCAGCTTGGAGGGCGAGCAGTACTTC.

This clone appeared once. The chain joins TRBV10-2 to TRBJ2-2; D is unresolved. CDR3 size: 15 residues. V was clipped by 3 bases and J by 0 bases, with 8 bases between them. CDR1 and CDR2 from the germline V gene are WSHSY and SAAADI. CDR3 sequence: CASSESVSNTGELFF. CDR3 coding DNA: TGCGCCAGCAGTGAATCCGTTTCGAACACCGGGGAGCTGTTTTTT.

J is TRBJ1-2 and V is TRBV29-1, with 8 positions matching TRBD1. This CDR3 is built from 14 residues. The germline CDR1 and CDR2 sequences are SQVTM and ANQGSEA. V lost 3 bases and J lost 3; bases outside the gene matches: 6. For the CDR3, the DNA is TGCAGCGTTGAGGGGCAGGGGGCTCACTATGGCTACACCTTC. Protein: CSVEGQGAHYGYTF. Supplemented by reference TRBV29-1 and TRBJ1-2, the full variable domain reads SAVISQKPSRDICQRGTSLTIQCQVDSQVTMMFWYRQQPGQSLTLIATANQGSEATYESGFVIDKFPISRPNLTFSTLTVSNMSPEDSSIYLCSVEGQGAHYGYTFGSGTRLTVV.

The genes are TRBV25-1 and TRBJ2-7, with TRBD1 matching 7 bases. The CDR3 is 13 residues long. Germline CDR1 is MGHDK and CDR2 is SYGVNS. The trim removed 5 bases at V and 4 bases at J, leaving 5 bases unmatched. The CDR3 is CASSPGTVYEQYF. The CDR3, as DNA: TGTGCCAGCAGTCCCGGGACAGTATACGAGCAGTACTTC.

The chain couples TRBV5-1 to TRBJ2-5, with 9 bases aligning to TRBD2. Germline V gene sequence: CDR1 SGHRS, CDR2 YFSETQ. The junction had 6 bases not matched to a gene; V was cut back by 1 base and J by 2 bases. This CDR3 has 16 amino acids. Here the CDR3 reads CASSLSVLAGQETQYF. The CDR3 nucleotides are TGCGCCAGCAGCTTGTCGGTGCTAGCGGGGCAAGAGACCCAGTACTTC.

The genes are TRBV29-1 and TRBJ2-1, with 13 positions matching TRBD2. Germline V lookup: CDR1 SQVTM, CDR2 ANQGSEA. The CDR3 extends over 16 amino acids. J was trimmed by 5 bases and V by 2 bases; bases with no gene match: 6. CDR3 sequence: CSVEPGTSGAHNEQFF. The CDR3 coding sequence is TGCAGCGTTGAACCTGGGACTAGCGGGGCCCACAATGAGCAGTTCTTC.

The table lists this clone with a count of one. The chain links TRBV4-2 to TRBJ1-6; maybe TRBD1 (5 bases). Germline CDR1 and CDR2: LGHNA and YNFKEQ. V gave up 1 base and J gave up 10 bases, with 14 bases separating them. The length of the CDR3 is 15 residues. The CDR3 loop is CASSQVGDAGSPLHF. The CDR3 DNA is TGTGCCAGCAGCCAAGTAGGGGACGCCGGGTCACCCCTCCACTTT.

J is TRBJ1-1 and V is TRBV23-1; D perhaps matches TRBD1 (6 bases). TRBV23-1 is known as an ORF, though its function is uncertain. The CDR3 runs 16 residues. Trimming left V 7 bases short and J 3 bases short, with 21 bases between. The CDR3 loop reads CASTPREGGIDTEAFF. CDR3 nucleotide sequence: TGCGCCAGCACCCCAAGGGAGGGGGGTATAGACACTGAAGCTTTCTTT.

This chain joins TRBV9 and TRBJ2-5; 10 bases match TRBD1. The CDR3 spans 17 residues. Germline V gives CDR1 SGDLS, CDR2 YYNGEE. J gave up 0 bases and V 4 bases, and 9 bases lay outside the gene matches. Here the CDR3 reads CASSTRTGGVYQETQYF. The CDR3 region has the DNA TGTGCCAGCAGCACCCGGACAGGGGGAGTGTACCAAGAGACCCAGTACTTC.